The 7 T cell receptor beta chains reported below all come from one sample, sequenced in a study of blood T cell repertoires in COVID-19. Sequencing used immunoSEQ multiplex PCR; TCRdb keeps in-frame clones, though not all of them. The sample lists tens of thousands of clones, approximately 91% occurring once. The sample taken for sequencing was peripheral blood. The origin of the receptors is a human donor in a cohort sampled during active COVID-19.

This clone occurred a few times. This CDR3 reads CASSVGVNTIYF. For the CDR3, the DNA is TGTGCCAGCAGCGTCGGGGTAAACACCATATATTTT. The chain links TRBV7-9 to TRBJ1-3; D is unresolved. The CDR3 consists of 12 residues. From germline, CDR1 is SEHNR and CDR2 FQNEAQ (reference sequence). V was shortened by 5 bases and J by 6 bases, with 8 bases between the two germline ends.

This clone showed up just once. The rearrangement uses TRBV4-2 and TRBJ1-5; 9 nucleotides agree with TRBD1. The CDR3 has 18 residues. V lost 4 bases, J lost 6 bases, and 16 bases stayed unmatched. Per the germline V gene, CDR1 is LGHNA and CDR2 is YNFKEQ. DNA of the CDR3: TGTGCCAGCAGCCCTTGGGCGCCCACAGGGGGCGCCAGTCAGCCCCAGCATTTT. It encodes CASSPWAPTGGASQPQHF.

The chain combines TRBV21-1 with TRBJ2-6; the table's D call, TRBD2, was not checked against the DNA. TRBV21-1 is a pseudogene. This CDR3 has 18 amino acids. DNA for the CDR3: TGTGCCAGCAGCAAAGGAGGCGGCCCATCCTCTGGGGCCAACGTCCTGACTTTC. Translation gives CASSKGGGPSSGANVLTF.

The sample holds a few counts of this clone. The gene calls are TRBV7-9 and TRBJ1-2; D gene uncertain. V dropped 4 bases and J dropped 3 bases, with 9 bases sitting between them. This CDR3 region has 13 residues. Germline loops: CDR1 SEHNR, CDR2 FQNEAQ (reference sequence). The CDR3 nucleotides read TGTGCCAGCAGCTCCCCGGGAGACTATGGCTACACCTTC. Protein product: CASSSPGDYGYTF. Full variable domain (rest looked up from reference TRBV7-9 and TRBJ1-2): DTGVSQNPRHKITKRGQNVTFRCDPISEHNRLYWYRQTLGQGPEFLTYFQNEAQLEKSRLLSDRFSAERPKGSFSTLEIQRTEQGDSAMYLCASSSPGDYGYTFGSGTRLTVV.

The chain combines TRBV7-8 with TRBJ2-3; weak D call: TRBD2 (5 bases). Germline V gene sequence: CDR1 SGHVS, CDR2 FQNEAQ. Trimming pared 5 bases from V and 4 bases from J, leaving 16 bases between. The CDR3 covers 15 residues. The CDR3 protein is CASSPEFGGSDTQYF. In DNA, the CDR3 is TGTGCCAGCAGCCCAGAATTTGGAGGCTCAGATACGCAGTATTTT.

The genes are TRBV4-3 and TRBJ2-7; D perhaps matches TRBD2 (6 bases). This CDR3 is built from 16 residues. V lost 0 bases, J lost 1 base, and 13 bases lay in between. Germline V CDR1 and CDR2: LGHNA, YSLEER. Here the CDR3 reads CASSQDWLAPSYEQYF. The CDR3 coding sequence is TGCGCCAGCAGCCAAGATTGGCTAGCGCCTTCCTACGAGCAGTACTTC.

This clone has more than one count but fewer than ten. The V and J genes are TRBV19 and TRBJ2-1, with D possibly matching TRBD2 (6 bases). CDR1 is LNHDA, CDR2 SQIVND, per germline (reference sequence). V was cut by 6 bases and J by 1 base, with 13 bases left in between. This CDR3 spans 15 amino acids. CDR3 DNA: TGTGCCAGTAGACTATCTAGCGTTTCCTACAATGAGCAGTTCTTC. Encoded protein: CASRLSSVSYNEQFF.